This paragraph covers one T cell receptor (beta chain) sequence. Its antigen remains unknown. PCR was performed using 60 Vbeta and 13 Jbeta primers. Data came from immunoSEQ multiplex PCR; TCRdb stores just in-frame clones and leaves some out. The sample carries some 150,000 clones, over 75% recorded once. These data belong to a study of cytomegalovirus exposure and HLA in healthy donors. Study summary: Genotyping of 398 donors showed that 65% to 90% belonged to the Caucasian-associated ancestry cluster.

Healthy individuals who donated bone marrow served as the donors. Study-wide points: Sequence variants that were highly shared formed a cluster that was likely a sequencing artifact.

The CDR3 consists of 16 residues. Trimming cost V 3 bases and J 0 bases; bases outside gene matches: 6. CDR1 and CDR2 (germline): GTSNPN, SVGIG (reference sequence). J is TRBJ2-2 and V is TRBV30; 8 bases agree with TRBD1. Sequenced sample: PBMCs. This TCR was recovered from a man aged 50 to 60 in good health and CMV-seronegative. The CDR3 loop reads CAWSARTGTNTGELFF. Here the CDR3 DNA reads TGTGCCTGGAGCGCCCGGACAGGGACGAACACCGGGGAGCTGTTTTTT.